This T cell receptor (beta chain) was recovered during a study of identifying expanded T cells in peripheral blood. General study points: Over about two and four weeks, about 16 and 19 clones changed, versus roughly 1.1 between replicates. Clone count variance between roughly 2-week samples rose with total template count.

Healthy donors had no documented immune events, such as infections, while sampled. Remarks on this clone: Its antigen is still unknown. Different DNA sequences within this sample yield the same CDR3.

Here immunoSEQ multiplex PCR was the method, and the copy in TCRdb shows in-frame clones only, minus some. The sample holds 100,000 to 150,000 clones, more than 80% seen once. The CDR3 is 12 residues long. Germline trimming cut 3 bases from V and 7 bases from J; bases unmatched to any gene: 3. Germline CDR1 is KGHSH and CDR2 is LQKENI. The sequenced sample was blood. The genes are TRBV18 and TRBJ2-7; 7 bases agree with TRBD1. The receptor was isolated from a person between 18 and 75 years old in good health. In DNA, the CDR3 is TGTGCCAGCTCACCTACAGGGGTTGAGCAGTACTTC. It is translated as CASSPTGVEQYF.